Listed below are T cell receptor beta chains from one sample, sequenced in a study of cytomegalovirus exposure and HLA in healthy donors. The repertoire was sequenced with immunoSEQ multiplex PCR; TCRdb's copy has only in-frame clones and lacks some. The sample consists of about 160,000 clones, roughly 85% of them appearing once. The sample consisted of PBMCs. The receptors derive from a middle-aged man in good health and CMV-seronegative. CDR3s include the opening cysteine and the closing phenylalanine or tryptophan. The D gene is left open where the match is weak. Where a row states a size, it is once, few, many or the class of an expanded clone; other rows omit it.

V	J	length	size	D	DNA	CDR3
TRBV5-1	TRBJ2-1	16	NA	TRBD2	TGCGCCAGCAGCTTGACAGGGAAGCGGGAGGACTGGGGGCAGTTCTTC	CASSLTGKREDWGQFF
TRBV7-2	TRBJ2-2	14	NA	NA	TGTGCCAGCAGCCTGACAGTTATGGGCGGGGAGCTGTTTTTT	CASSLTVMGGELFF
TRBV4-1	TRBJ2-7	14	few	NA	TGCGCCAGCAGCCAAGTCCCCGGGGTCTACGAGCAGTACTTC	CASSQVPGVYEQYF
TRBV6-5	TRBJ2-7	15	NA	TRBD2	TGTGCCAGCAGTACTCGGACTAGCGGGAGGAACGAGCAGTACTTC	CASSTRTSGRNEQYF
TRBV28	TRBJ1-4	13	NA	NA	TGTGCCGGGGGGAGGCCGAACAGGGAAAAACTGTTTTTT	CAGGRPNREKLFF
TRBV7-2	TRBJ1-6	15	NA	NA	TGTGCCAGCAGCTTAGATCGCAGGGAAAATTCACCCCTCCACTTT	CASSLDRRENSPLHF
TRBV6-1	TRBJ2-1	16	NA	TRBD1	TGTGCCAGCAGTGAAGTAACCGGGACAGGGGGTGAGGAGCAGTTCTTC	CASSEVTGTGGEEQFF
TRBV15	TRBJ2-7	14	NA	TRBD1	TGTGCCACCAGCAGAGCGCAAGACAGGGTAACAAGGTACTTC	CATSRAQDRVTRYF
TRBV19	TRBJ2-7	11	NA	NA	TGTGCCAGTAGTATAGGGCACGAGCAGTACTTC	CASSIGHEQYF
TRBV29-1	TRBJ2-5	13	NA	NA	TGCAGCGCTCAGAGCGGAGTCAGAGAGACCCAGTACTTC	CSAQSGVRETQYF
TRBV10-1	TRBJ2-1	16	many	NA	TGCGCCAGCAGTGAGAGGGGCTCCTGCTCCTACAATGAGCAGTTCTTC	CASSERGSCSYNEQFF
TRBV15	TRBJ1-5	13	few	NA	TGTGCCACCAGCAGAGCGGGGAAGCAGCCCCAGCATTTT	CATSRAGKQPQHF
TRBV14	TRBJ2-1	14	NA	NA	TGTGCCAGCAGCCGGATAAAGGGGCCACATGAGCAGTTCTTC	CASSRIKGPHEQFF
TRBV5-1	TRBJ2-5	15	NA	TRBD1	TGCGCCAGCAGCTCGCTTCGGGACAGCCAAGAGACCCAGTACTTC	CASSSLRDSQETQYF
TRBV6-1	TRBJ2-7	13	NA	NA	TGTGCCAGCAGTGAAGATGGGGCGGGGGAGCAGTACTTC	CASSEDGAGEQYF
TRBV29-1	TRBJ2-2	15	NA	TRBD1	TGCAGCGTTGAAAGTCCTGACAGGGGGGCCGGGGAGCTGTTTTTT	CSVESPDRGAGELFF
TRBV7-2	TRBJ2-5	15	NA	NA	TGTGCCAGCAGCTTAAGTACTAGCTACCAAGAGACCCAGTACTTC	CASSLSTSYQETQYF
TRBV15	TRBJ2-5	16	NA	TRBD2	TGTGCCACCAGCAGACGGATAGCGGGAGGGCCGGGGGAGCAGTACTTC	CATSRRIAGGPGEQYF